This T cell receptor beta chain was profiled in a study of shared clonotypes between healthy human individuals. Here immunoSEQ multiplex PCR was the method, and the copy in TCRdb shows in-frame clones only, minus some. Among around 1.1 million clones listed, roughly 77% were seen once. This clone has only one observation. Sequencing was carried out using memory CD4+ T cells from PBMCs. This sample's subset: CD45RA-negative fraction. The TCR comes from a man aged 18 to 30 in good health. Some clones in this sample may be carry-over from other donors' samples.

The CDR3 here is CASSLGMAGVETQYF. The CDR3 DNA reads TGTGCCAGCAGCTTAGGCATGGCAGGGGTGGAGACCCAGTACTTC. The V gene is TRBV7-9, the J gene TRBJ2-5, with D possibly being TRBD1 (6 bases). Germline V lookup: CDR1 SEHNR, CDR2 FQNEAQ (reference sequence). V lost 1 base, J lost 5 bases, and 14 bases lay in between. This CDR3 is built from 15 residues.